The rows below give T cell receptor beta chains drawn from one sample of a study of blood T cell repertoires in COVID-19. Clones were read by immunoSEQ multiplex PCR, and TCRdb kept only the in-frame ones, dropping some. The data hold some 130,000 clones, with approximately 87% observed a single time. Specimen: peripheral blood. Receptors originate from a man aged 70 or older with active COVID-19. Each CDR3 is given with its conserved first and last residue. D genes are given only for firm matches. Some rows have no size entry. The others give once, few or many, or a class for an expanded clone.

V	J	D	size	CDR3	DNA
TRBV7-2	TRBJ2-3	TRBD1	.	CASSPIGQGSADTQYF	TGTGCCAGCAGTCCAATTGGACAGGGGTCGGCGGATACGCAGTATTTT
TRBV6-5	TRBJ1-2	.	few	CAIRGGAKGYTF	TGTGCCATCAGAGGGGGGGCGAAGGGCTACACCTTC
TRBV7-8	TRBJ2-7	TRBD1	.	CASSFPGTGFSYEQYF	TGTGCCAGCAGCTTTCCCGGGACAGGTTTCTCCTACGAGCAGTACTTC
TRBV12-3/TRBV12-4	TRBJ1-1	.	.	CASSLREDTEAFF	TGTGCCAGCAGTTTAAGGGAGGACACTGAAGCTTTCTTT
TRBV5-1	TRBJ2-6	.	.	CASSRKTVDSGANVLTF	TGCGCCAGCAGCCGGAAGACAGTCGACTCTGGGGCCAACGTCCTGACTTTC
TRBV18	TRBJ2-1	.	.	CASSPIMRDNEQFF	TGTGCCAGCTCACCAATTATGAGAGACAATGAGCAGTTCTTC
TRBV19	TRBJ2-7	TRBD2	.	CASSIVAGGSYEQYF	TGTGCCAGTAGTATTGTAGCGGGGGGCTCCTACGAGCAGTACTTC
TRBV7-2	TRBJ1-1	TRBD1	once	CASSFRGLNTEAFF	TGTGCCAGCAGCTTCAGGGGGCTGAACACTGAAGCTTTCTTT
TRBV6-2/TRBV6-3	TRBJ2-1	.	few	CASSRSGFYNEQFF	TGTGCCAGCAGCCGCAGCGGATTCTACAATGAGCAGTTCTTC
TRBV6-2/TRBV6-3	TRBJ2-4	.	.	CASSKQGSTAKNIQYF	TGTGCCAGCAGTAAACAGGGATCGACAGCCAAAAACATTCAGTACTTC
TRBV27	TRBJ2-2	.	.	CASSFGGLAGELFF	TGTGCCAGCAGTTTCGGGGGATTAGCCGGGGAGCTGTTTTTT
TRBV5-6	TRBJ1-4	TRBD1	.	CASSFGQGGNYGEKLFF	TGTGCCAGCAGCTTCGGACAGGGCGGAAACTACGGTGAAAAACTGTTTTTT
TRBV29-1	TRBJ2-3	TRBD2	.	CSAQSSGSYTQYF	TGCAGCGCCCAGTCCAGCGGGAGTTATACGCAGTATTTT
TRBV12-3/TRBV12-4	TRBJ2-2	TRBD2	.	CASSLGGAGELFF	TGTGCCAGCAGTTTGGGGGGGGCCGGGGAGCTGTTTTTT
TRBV25-1	TRBJ2-1	.	.	CASSDSGPGGNEQFF	TGTGCCAGCAGTGACAGCGGTCCCGGGGGCAATGAGCAGTTCTTC
TRBV27	TRBJ2-7	TRBD1	.	CASSYTGQGTDEQYF	TGTGCCAGCAGTTACACGGGACAGGGGACCGACGAGCAGTACTTC
TRBV15	TRBJ1-1	TRBD1	.	CATALLQGKNTEAFF	TGTGCCACCGCCCTTCTACAGGGGAAGAACACTGAAGCTTTCTTT
TRBV9	TRBJ2-4	.	once	CASSAAPGGLTKNIQYF	TGTGCCAGCAGCGCCGCGCCCGGGGGGCTAACCAAAAACATTCAGTACTTC
TRBV5-5	TRBJ1-5	.	.	CASSQQGNNQPQHF	TGTGCCAGCAGCCAACAGGGTAACAATCAGCCCCAGCATTTT
TRBV13	TRBJ2-4	TRBD1	medium-sized	CASSLGTGAKNIQYF	TGTGCCAGCAGCTTGGGGACAGGGGCCAAAAACATTCAGTACTTC
TRBV7-3	TRBJ2-3	.	.	CASSLVGGRADTQYF	TGTGCCAGCAGCTTAGTCGGGGGGCGTGCAGATACGCAGTATTTT
TRBV28	TRBJ2-7	.	.	CASSSGPGQWTYEQYF	TGTGCCAGCAGTTCGGGTCCGGGACAATGGACTTACGAGCAGTACTTC
TRBV7-2	TRBJ2-7	TRBD1	.	CASSSPRTGGGEQYF	TGTGCCAGCAGCTCGCCCAGGACAGGGGGCGGCGAGCAGTACTTC
TRBV28	TRBJ2-7	TRBD1	.	CASSSSTPGQGLYEQYF	TGTGCCAGCAGTTCTTCTACTCCGGGACAGGGATTGTACGAGCAGTACTTC
TRBV10-3	TRBJ2-2	.	.	CATASVNTGELFF	TGTGCCACCGCGTCTGTGAACACCGGGGAGCTGTTTTTT
TRBV10-2	TRBJ2-3	TRBD2	few	CASRRTSLQEDTQYF	TGCGCCAGCCGTCGGACTAGCTTGCAAGAAGATACGCAGTATTTT
TRBV30	TRBJ1-2	.	.	CAWSVQKFYGYTF	TGTGCCTGGAGTGTACAGAAGTTTTATGGCTACACCTTC
TRBV9	TRBJ1-5	.	.	CASSVTGSYPQHF	TGTGCCAGCAGCGTAACAGGGTCTTACCCCCAGCATTTT
TRBV7-2	TRBJ2-1	TRBD2	.	CASSLAGGPNEQFF	TGTGCCAGCAGCCTAGCGGGAGGGCCCAATGAGCAGTTCTTC
TRBV5-4	TRBJ2-7	TRBD2	.	CASSFPGLAIHEQYF	TGTGCCAGCAGCTTTCCGGGACTAGCGATCCACGAGCAGTACTTC
TRBV5-4	TRBJ2-6	TRBD1	once	CASSSPGTGTRSGANVLTF	TGTGCCAGCAGCTCTCCGGGGACAGGGACACGGTCTGGGGCCAACGTCCTGACTTTC
TRBV29-1	TRBJ2-4	TRBD2	.	CSVETPWGGRGKNIQYF	TGCAGCGTTGAGACCCCTTGGGGTGGGAGGGGCAAAAACATTCAGTACTTC
TRBV11-2	TRBJ1-2	TRBD1	.	CASSLGGDRTYGYTF	TGTGCCAGCAGCTTAGGGGGGGACAGGACCTATGGCTACACCTTC
TRBV24-1	TRBJ2-1	TRBD1	.	CATSDPTGGARNEQFF	TGTGCCACCAGTGACCCTACAGGGGGCGCAAGGAATGAGCAGTTCTTC
TRBV24-1	TRBJ2-7	TRBD1	.	CATRGHRATYEQYF	TGTGCCACTAGGGGGCACAGGGCTACCTACGAGCAGTACTTC
TRBV27	TRBJ2-1	TRBD2	.	CASSRGGSFRGYNEQFF	TGTGCCAGCAGTCGGGGCGGGAGCTTCCGAGGTTACAATGAGCAGTTCTTC
TRBV13	TRBJ2-1	TRBD2	.	CASSGGTSGYNEQFF	TGTGCCAGCAGCGGAGGGACTAGCGGATACAATGAGCAGTTCTTC
TRBV7-6	TRBJ2-7	TRBD2	.	CASSSGLAGGRYEQYF	TGTGCCAGCAGCTCCGGACTAGCGGGAGGGAGATACGAGCAGTACTTC
TRBV30	TRBJ1-1	TRBD1	.	CALGQGRPTTEAFF	TGTGCCTTGGGACAGGGGAGACCAACGACTGAAGCTTTCTTT
TRBV25-1	TRBJ2-7	.	.	CASSRGKSSYEQYF	TGTGCCAGCAGTCGGGGGAAGAGCTCCTACGAGCAGTACTTC
TRBV5-4	TRBJ2-1	TRBD2	.	CASSLEASGTGEQFF	TGTGCCAGCAGCTTGGAGGCTAGCGGGACGGGGGAGCAGTTCTTC
TRBV7-9	TRBJ2-7	TRBD1	.	CASTPSTGIYEQYF	TGTGCCAGCACCCCGTCGACAGGGATCTACGAGCAGTACTTC
TRBV5-1	TRBJ2-7	.	.	CASTLGLPRSYYEQYF	TGCGCCAGCACTCTGGGACTCCCCCGGTCCTACTACGAGCAGTACTTC
TRBV30	TRBJ1-1	.	once	CAWRANTEAFF	TGTGCCTGGAGGGCAAACACTGAAGCTTTCTTT
TRBV5-1	TRBJ2-5	.	.	CASSLGGTNSQETQYF	TGCGCCAGCAGCTTGGGGGGGACAAACTCACAAGAGACCCAGTACTTC
TRBV4-2	TRBJ1-5	.	.	CASSQEGGNSNQPQHF	TGTGCCAGCAGCCAAGAGGGGGGGAATAGCAATCAGCCCCAGCATTTT
TRBV2	TRBJ1-1	.	.	CASMRGRTTEAFF	TGTGCCAGCATGCGGGGTAGAACAACTGAAGCTTTCTTT
TRBV3-1/TRBV3-2	TRBJ2-7	TRBD2	once	CASSPGTSGSYEQYF	TGTGCCAGCAGCCCCGGGACTAGCGGGTCCTACGAGCAGTACTTC
TRBV11-2	TRBJ1-5	.	.	CASSLRLGSNQPQHF	TGTGCCAGCAGCTTGCGCCTCGGGAGCAATCAGCCCCAGCATTTT
TRBV5-8	TRBJ1-1	.	.	CASGARTLSMNTEAFF	TGTGCCAGCGGGGCTAGGACGTTATCTATGAACACTGAAGCTTTCTTT